This section outlines one T cell receptor (beta chain) sequence together with its context. Trimming took 4 bases from V and 3 from J, leaving 8 bases between them. In germline, CDR1 is SGDLS, CDR2 YYNGEE. This CDR3 region has 12 residues. The data were obtained in a study of cytomegalovirus exposure and HLA in healthy donors. 60 Vbeta and 13 Jbeta primers were used in PCR. Sequenced by immunoSEQ multiplex PCR; TCRdb stores in-frame clones only, minus some. The data hold around 120,000 clones, with about 10% observed a single time. The sequenced sample was PBMCs. This TCR was sampled from a man younger than 45 in good health and CMV-seronegative. This sequence joins TRBV9 and TRBJ2-7; the D gene is possibly TRBD1 (5 bases). CDR3 protein: CASSPDNYEQYF. In DNA, the CDR3 is TGTGCCAGCAGCCCGGACAACTACGAGCAGTACTTC.